What follows describes a single T cell receptor beta chain. Per the original data handling: It was from reference gene primer amplification that nucleated cell counts were estimated. Some clones are missing from TCRdb's copy, which holds only in-frame ones; the method was immunoSEQ multiplex PCR. V and J calls and clone size are as listed in that table; D and trimming were resolved from the DNA. This table has about 190,000 clones, 70% to 90% appearing once. Germline V gene data show CDR1 as MNHEY and CDR2 as SMNVEV (reference sequence). Germline trimming cut 1 base from V and 4 bases from J; bases unmatched to any gene: 6. The CDR3 contains 15 residues. This entry is derived from a study of blood T cell repertoires in COVID-19.

Sequences were obtained from peripheral blood. The receptor was derived from a man aged 35 to 55 with active or convalescent COVID-19. The chain combines TRBV27 with TRBJ2-5; 7 bases agree with TRBD2. CDR3 sequence: CASSLYGDYPETQYF. For the CDR3, the DNA is TGTGCCAGCAGTTTATACGGGGACTACCCAGAGACCCAGTACTTC.